This TCR beta chain was profiled in a study of identical twins. In TCRdb, the 5' RACE reads were re-called with MiXCR into one record per CDR3 protein. The table includes 510,000 or so distinct CDR3 sequences, 13% to 15% detected once. In this sample, this clonotype turned up many times. Its cognate antigen is unknown. This CDR3 contains 13 residues. V was pared by 8 bases and J by 3 bases, with 3 bases of the junction left unmatched. Study-wide results and limits: Cord blood beta clonotypes present at high abundance carried fewer insertions; no such pattern appeared in memory repertoires.

These data were also filed under a second study, of yellow fever vaccine responses in identical twins.

The J gene is TRBJ2-1, the V gene TRBV12-3 or TRBV12-4; 8 bases line up with TRBD2. This sequence was found in a woman younger than 30 in good health. Sequencing input: CD4+ T cells sorted from blood. This CDR3 reads CASRLARYNEQFF. The CDR3 DNA is TGTGCCAGCCGACTAGCGCGCTACAATGAGCAGTTCTTC.